The 17 T cell receptor beta chains given below trace back to one sample, sequenced in a study of blood T cell repertoires in COVID-19. TCRdb's table, derived via immunoSEQ multiplex PCR, lists solely in-frame clones and lacks some. The data show about 37,000 clones, roughly 84% seen once. The sequenced sample was peripheral blood. The receptors shown here come from a man between 60 and 70 years old with active COVID-19.

The gene calls are TRBV7-2 and TRBJ2-1, with D maybe TRBD1 (5 bases). V lost 0 bases and J lost 12, with 21 bases in between. Germline V gene sequence: CDR1 SGHTA, CDR2 FQGNSA. The CDR3 runs 16 residues. The CDR3 sequence is CASSLAPHIGLRGQFF. The CDR3 bases are TGTGCCAGCAGCTTAGCCCCACATATAGGGTTAAGGGGGCAGTTCTTC.

The rearrangement uses TRBV6-5 and TRBJ1-5; D is unclear. This CDR3 comprises 14 residues. Trimming took off 7 bases at V and 4 bases at J, with 14 bases between the two ends. CDR1 is MNHEY, CDR2 SVGAGI, per germline. CDR3: CASTPVAGNQPQHF. CDR3 nucleotides: TGTGCCAGCACCCCTGTGGCGGGTAATCAGCCCCAGCATTTT.

V and J are TRBV10-3 and TRBJ2-1, with D possibly matching TRBD2 (5 bases). CDR3 size: 12 residues. Deletions cut 7 bases from V and 7 bases from J, with 11 bases between. The germline CDR1 and CDR2 sequences are ENHRY and SYGVKD. The CDR3 is CAITGLANEQFF. As DNA, the CDR3 is TGTGCCATCACCGGACTCGCAAATGAGCAGTTCTTC.

By its share, this clone is medium-sized. The rearrangement joins TRBV6-5 to TRBJ1-4; D is perhaps TRBD1 (5 bases). Germline assignment: CDR1 MNHEY and CDR2 SVGAGI. Trimming took off 2 bases at V and 8 bases at J, with 18 bases between the two ends. There are 16 residues in the CDR3. The CDR3 reads CASSYGDPRGDEKLFF. CDR3 sequence (DNA): TGTGCCAGCAGTTACGGTGACCCAAGGGGTGACGAAAAACTGTTTTTT.

This clone was recorded many times. The chain uses TRBV5-1 and TRBJ2-2, with TRBD2 identical over 7 bases. V was clipped by 5 bases and J by 0 bases; unmatched bases: 7. This CDR3 is 16 amino acids long. Germline V gene data show CDR1 as SGHRS and CDR2 as YFSETQ. Here the CDR3 reads CASRPSGISNTGELFF. For the CDR3, the DNA is TGCGCCAGCAGACCAAGCGGGATATCGAACACCGGGGAGCTGTTTTTT.

This clone was counted only a few times. The rearrangement uses TRBV3-1 (or the pseudogene TRBV3-2) and TRBJ1-2, with D perhaps matching TRBD1 (5 bases). The CDR3 loop spans 14 amino acids. Per the germline V gene, CDR1 is LGHDT and CDR2 is YNNKEL (reference sequence). Trimming pared 3 bases from V and 8 bases from J, leaving 16 bases between. The CDR3 spells CASSHRDLSDGYTF. CDR3 nucleotides: TGTGCCAGCAGCCACCGGGACTTGTCGGACGGCTACACCTTC.

This clone appeared a single time. The chain joins TRBV28 to TRBJ2-1, with D perhaps TRBD2 (5 bases). The CDR3 has 17 amino acids. Germline V CDR1 and CDR2: MDHEN, SYDVKM. Trimming took off 3 bases at V and 6 bases at J, with 21 bases between the two ends. CDR3 sequence (DNA): TGTGCCAGCAGTTTGATTCTGGATAGCGCCTTAGTCAATGAGCAGTTCTTC. It yields the protein CASSLILDSALVNEQFF.

This sequence joins TRBV18 and TRBJ1-2; D not resolved. This CDR3 region has 15 residues. V dropped 3 bases and J dropped 4 bases, with 15 bases sitting between them. Germline CDR1 and CDR2: KGHSH and LQKENI. For the CDR3, the DNA is TGTGCCAGCTCACCCACCTTAAGTCCGGTCTATGGCTACACCTTC. The encoded protein is CASSPTLSPVYGYTF.

J is TRBJ2-3 and V is TRBV24-1, with 10 bases fitting TRBD1. Trimming removed 7 bases from V and 4 bases from J; junction bases left unmatched: 7. Germline V gene data show CDR1 as KGHDR and CDR2 as SFDVKD. The CDR3 length is 15 residues. The CDR3 region has the DNA TGTGCCACCAGCGGGACAGGGGAGCTCCCAGATACGCAGTATTTT. Translating gives CATSGTGELPDTQYF.

This chain links TRBV7-3 with TRBJ2-3; TRBD2 matches 14 bases. The V gene's germline CDR1 is SGHTA and CDR2 FQGTGA. V lost 5 bases and J lost 3; bases outside the gene matches: 10. This CDR3 comprises 18 residues. Written as DNA, the CDR3 is TGTGCCAGCAGCACCGGGACTAGCGGGAGCTTGTGGACAGATACGCAGTATTTT. Its protein product is CASSTGTSGSLWTDTQYF.

The rearrangement uses TRBV19 and TRBJ1-1; 7 bases are a match to TRBD1. Germline loops: CDR1 LNHDA, CDR2 SQIVND (reference sequence). The CDR3 runs 15 residues. J gave up 4 bases and V 5 bases, and 10 bases lay outside the gene matches. As DNA, the CDR3 is TGTGCCAGTAGTGCCCTTTTACAGGGGAGCACTGAAGCTTTCTTT. Its translation: CASSALLQGSTEAFF.

This rearrangement joins TRBV3-1 (or the pseudogene TRBV3-2) to TRBJ2-7; 11 bases are a match to TRBD2. Germline CDR1 LGHDT, CDR2 YNNKEL (reference sequence). The length of the CDR3 is 15 residues. J gave up 1 base and V 3 bases, and 2 bases lay outside the gene matches. CDR3 nucleotides: TGTGCCAGCAGCCAGACTAGCGGGACATCCTACGAGCAGTACTTC. It encodes CASSQTSGTSYEQYF.

A few counts support this clone. The V gene is TRBV3-1 (or the pseudogene TRBV3-2), the J gene TRBJ1-2; 7 nucleotides align to TRBD1. Germline CDR1 reads LGHDT; CDR2 reads YNNKEL (reference sequence). The junction had 2 bases not matched to a gene; V was cut back by 0 bases and J by 4 bases. There are 14 residues in the CDR3. In nucleotides, the CDR3 is TGTGCCAGCAGCCAAGAAGGGGGCGCCTATGGCTACACCTTC. Translated: CASSQEGGAYGYTF.

The CDR3: CASSLAPGGSGNTIYF. The DNA for the CDR3 is TGTGCCAGCAGCTTGGCCCCAGGGGGCTCTGGAAACACCATATATTTT. J is TRBJ1-3 and V is TRBV5-5; 7 nucleotides line up with TRBD1. V trimming: 0 bases; J trimming: 0 bases; junction bases outside the gene matches: 3. The CDR3 consists of 16 residues. The V gene's germline CDR1 is SGHKS and CDR2 YYEKEE (reference sequence).

The chain recombines TRBV5-1 with TRBJ2-7; 10 nucleotides align to TRBD2. The V gene end was trimmed by 5 bases and the J gene end by 0 bases; junction bases not matched to a gene: 5. CDR3 length: 15 amino acids. Germline values: CDR1 SGHRS, CDR2 YFSETQ. The CDR3 protein is CASRGTSGTSYEQYF. In nucleotides, the CDR3 is TGCGCCAGCAGGGGTACTAGCGGGACCTCCTACGAGCAGTACTTC.

In nucleotides, the CDR3 is TGTGCCAGTCTCTCAGGATCTGGGGCCAACGTCCTGACTTTC. Its translation is CASLSGSGANVLTF. This chain links TRBV5-4 with TRBJ2-6; D gene ambiguous. The CDR3 is made up of 14 amino acids. Germline CDR1 is SGHNT and CDR2 is YYREEE (reference sequence). The V gene lost 8 bases and the J gene lost 1 base, with 10 bases spanning the gap.

The count of this clone is one. The rearrangement links TRBV9 to TRBJ1-2, with 11 nucleotides matching TRBD1. The ends lost 4 bases at V and 3 bases at J; junction bases unmatched: 5. CDR3 length: 15 amino acids. CDR1 and CDR2 from the germline V gene are SGDLS and YYNGEE. In nucleotides, the CDR3 is TGTGCCAGCAGCCTAGGGACAGGGGGACACTATGGCTACACCTTC. It encodes CASSLGTGGHYGYTF. Based on the CDR3 plus reference TRBV9 and TRBJ1-2, the full variable domain is DSGVTQTPKHLITATGQRVTLRCSPRSGDLSVYWYQQSLDQGLQFLIQYYNGEERAKGNILERFSAQQFPDLHSELNLSSLELGDSALYFCASSLGTGGHYGYTFGSGTRLTVV.